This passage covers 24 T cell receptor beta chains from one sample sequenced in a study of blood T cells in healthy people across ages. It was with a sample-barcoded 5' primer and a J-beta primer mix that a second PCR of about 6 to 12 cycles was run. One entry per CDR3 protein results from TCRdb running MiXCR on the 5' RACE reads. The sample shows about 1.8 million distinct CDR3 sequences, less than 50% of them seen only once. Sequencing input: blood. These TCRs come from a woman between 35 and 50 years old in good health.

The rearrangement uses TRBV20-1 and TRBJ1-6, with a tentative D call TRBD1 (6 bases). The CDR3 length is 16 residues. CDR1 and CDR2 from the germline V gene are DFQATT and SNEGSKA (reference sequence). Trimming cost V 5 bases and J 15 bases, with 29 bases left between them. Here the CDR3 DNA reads TGCAGTGCTCCCGGGACATGGGAGTTTGGAACCCCAAACCTCCACTTT. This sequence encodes CSAPGTWEFGTPNLHF.

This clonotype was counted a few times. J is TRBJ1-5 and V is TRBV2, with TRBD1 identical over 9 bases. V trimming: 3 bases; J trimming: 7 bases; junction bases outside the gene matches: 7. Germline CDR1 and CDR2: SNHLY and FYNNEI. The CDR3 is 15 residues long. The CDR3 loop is CASSEQGQGGQPQHF. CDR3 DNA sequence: TGTGCCAGCAGTGAGCAGGGACAGGGCGGCCAGCCCCAGCATTTT.

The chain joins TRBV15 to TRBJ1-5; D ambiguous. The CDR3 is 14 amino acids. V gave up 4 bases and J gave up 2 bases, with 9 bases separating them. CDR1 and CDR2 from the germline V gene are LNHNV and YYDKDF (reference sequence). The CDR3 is CATSNRLGNQPQHF. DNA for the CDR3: TGTGCCACCAGCAACCGGTTGGGCAATCAGCCCCAGCATTTT.

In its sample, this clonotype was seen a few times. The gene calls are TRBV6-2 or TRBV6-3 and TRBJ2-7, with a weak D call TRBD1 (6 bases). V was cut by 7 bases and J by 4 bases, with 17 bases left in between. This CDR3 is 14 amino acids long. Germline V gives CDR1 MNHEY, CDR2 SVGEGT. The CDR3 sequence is CASTPNREWYEQYF. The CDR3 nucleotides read TGTGCCAGCACCCCAAACAGGGAATGGTACGAGCAGTACTTC.

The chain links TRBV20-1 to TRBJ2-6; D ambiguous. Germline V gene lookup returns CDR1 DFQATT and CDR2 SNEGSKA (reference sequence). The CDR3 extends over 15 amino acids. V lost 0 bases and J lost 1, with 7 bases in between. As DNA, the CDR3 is TGCAGTGCTAGAGACGAAGGATCTGGGGCCAACGTCCTGACTTTC. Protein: CSARDEGSGANVLTF.

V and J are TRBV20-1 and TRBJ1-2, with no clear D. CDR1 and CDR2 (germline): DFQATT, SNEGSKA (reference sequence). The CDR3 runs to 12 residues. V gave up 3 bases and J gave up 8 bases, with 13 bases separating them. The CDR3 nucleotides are TGCAGTGCTAGCTCCGGGGTAGAAGGCTACACCTTC. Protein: CSASSGVEGYTF.

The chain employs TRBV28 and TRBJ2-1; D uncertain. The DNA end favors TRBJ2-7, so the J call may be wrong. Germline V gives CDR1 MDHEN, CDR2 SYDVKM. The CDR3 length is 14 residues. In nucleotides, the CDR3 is TGTGCCAGCAGTCCGTCCCCCAACTACAATGAGCAGTACTTC. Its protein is CASSPSPNYNEQYF.

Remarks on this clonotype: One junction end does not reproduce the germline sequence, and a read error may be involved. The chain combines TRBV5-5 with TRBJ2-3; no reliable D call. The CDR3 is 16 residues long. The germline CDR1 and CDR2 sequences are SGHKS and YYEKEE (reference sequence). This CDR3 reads CASSLRKVAGTDTRYF. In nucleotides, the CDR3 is TGTGCCAGCAGCTTGAGGAAAGTAGCAGGAACAGATACGCGGTATTTT.

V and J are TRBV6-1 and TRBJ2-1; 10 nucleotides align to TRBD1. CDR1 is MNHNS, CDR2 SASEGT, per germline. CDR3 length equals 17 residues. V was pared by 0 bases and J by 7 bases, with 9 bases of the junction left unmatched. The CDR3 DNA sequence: TGTGCCAGCAGTGAAGCCCCGGACAGGGGGTTTCCGAATGAGCAGTTCTTC. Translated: CASSEAPDRGFPNEQFF.

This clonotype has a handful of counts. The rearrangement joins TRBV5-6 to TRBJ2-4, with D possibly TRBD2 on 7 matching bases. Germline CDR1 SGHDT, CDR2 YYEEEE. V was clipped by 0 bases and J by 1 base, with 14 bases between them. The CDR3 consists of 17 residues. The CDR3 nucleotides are TGTGCCAGCAGCTTGGAAGGGGGGGATGTGGCCAAAAACATTCAGTACTTC. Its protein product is CASSLEGGDVAKNIQYF.

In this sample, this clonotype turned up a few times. The DNA of the CDR3 is TGTGCCAGCAGCCCACAGTTCTTC. It specifies CASSPQFF. The rearrangement uses TRBV9 and TRBJ2-1; D is unresolved. Trimming removed 4 bases at V and 13 bases at J, with 3 bases between. In germline, CDR1 is SGDLS, CDR2 YYNGEE. CDR3 length: 8 residues.

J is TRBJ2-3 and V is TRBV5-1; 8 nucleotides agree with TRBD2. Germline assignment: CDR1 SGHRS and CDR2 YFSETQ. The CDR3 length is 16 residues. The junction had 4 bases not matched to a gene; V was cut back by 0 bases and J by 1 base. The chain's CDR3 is CASSLGLASRTDTQYF. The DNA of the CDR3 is TGCGCCAGCAGCTTGGGACTAGCGTCTCGCACAGATACGCAGTATTTT. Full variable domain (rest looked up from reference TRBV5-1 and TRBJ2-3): KAGVTQTPRYLIKTRGQQVTLSCSPISGHRSVSWYQQTPGQGLQFLFEYFSETQRNKGNFPGRFSGRQFSNSRSEMNVSTLELGDSALYLCASSLGLASRTDTQYFGPGTRLTVL.

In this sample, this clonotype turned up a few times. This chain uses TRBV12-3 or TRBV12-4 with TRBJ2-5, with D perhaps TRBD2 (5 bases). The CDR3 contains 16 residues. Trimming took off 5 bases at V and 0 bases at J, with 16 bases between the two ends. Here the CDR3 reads CASSGVGGGYQETQYF. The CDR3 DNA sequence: TGTGCCAGCAGTGGCGTAGGAGGAGGTTACCAAGAGACCCAGTACTTC.

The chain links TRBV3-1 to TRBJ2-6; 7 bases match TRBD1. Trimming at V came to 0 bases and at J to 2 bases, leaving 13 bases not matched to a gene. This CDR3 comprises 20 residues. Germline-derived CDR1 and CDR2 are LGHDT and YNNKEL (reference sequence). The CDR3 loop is CASSQEDRKTPLAGANVLTF. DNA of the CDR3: TGTGCCAGCAGCCAAGAGGACAGGAAAACCCCCTTGGCTGGGGCCAACGTCCTGACTTTC.

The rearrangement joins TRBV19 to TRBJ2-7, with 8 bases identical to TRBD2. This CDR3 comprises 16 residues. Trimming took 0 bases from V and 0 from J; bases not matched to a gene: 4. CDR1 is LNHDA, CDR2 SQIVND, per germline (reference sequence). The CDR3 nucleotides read TGTGCCAGTAGTATAGACCCTGGACTAGCCTCCTACGAGCAGTACTTC. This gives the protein CASSIDPGLASYEQYF.

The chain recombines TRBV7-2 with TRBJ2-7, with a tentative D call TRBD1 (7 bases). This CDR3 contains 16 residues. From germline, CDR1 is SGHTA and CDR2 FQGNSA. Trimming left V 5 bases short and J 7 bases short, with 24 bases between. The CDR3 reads CASSPRRQGGYNEQYF. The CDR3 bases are TGTGCCAGCAGCCCCAGACGACAGGGAGGTTACAATGAGCAGTACTTC. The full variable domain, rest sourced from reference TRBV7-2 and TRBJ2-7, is GAGVSQSPSNKVTEKGKDVELRCDPISGHTALYWYRQSLGQGLEFLIYFQGNSAPDKSGLPSDRFSAERTGGSVSTLTIQRTQQEDSAVYLCASSPRRQGGYNEQYFGPGTRLTVT.

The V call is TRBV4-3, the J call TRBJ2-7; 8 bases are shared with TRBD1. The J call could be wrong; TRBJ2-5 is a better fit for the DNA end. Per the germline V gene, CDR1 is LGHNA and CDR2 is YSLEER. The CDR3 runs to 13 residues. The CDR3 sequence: CARVDRGPETQYF. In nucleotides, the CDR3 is TGCGCCAGAGTAGACAGGGGTCCGGAGACCCAGTACTTC.

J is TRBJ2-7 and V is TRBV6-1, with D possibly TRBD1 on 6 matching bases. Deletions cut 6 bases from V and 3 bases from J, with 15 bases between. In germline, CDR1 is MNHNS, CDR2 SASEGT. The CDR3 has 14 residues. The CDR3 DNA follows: TGTGCCAGCAGCGGAGCATACAGGGACTACGAGCAGTACTTC. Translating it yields CASSGAYRDYEQYF.

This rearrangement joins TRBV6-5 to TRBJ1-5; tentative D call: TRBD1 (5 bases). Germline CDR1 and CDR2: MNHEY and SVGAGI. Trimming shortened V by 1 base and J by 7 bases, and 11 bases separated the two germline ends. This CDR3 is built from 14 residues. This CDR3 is CASSYYGAGQPQHF. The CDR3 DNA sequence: TGTGCCAGCAGTTACTACGGGGCAGGGCAGCCCCAGCATTTT.

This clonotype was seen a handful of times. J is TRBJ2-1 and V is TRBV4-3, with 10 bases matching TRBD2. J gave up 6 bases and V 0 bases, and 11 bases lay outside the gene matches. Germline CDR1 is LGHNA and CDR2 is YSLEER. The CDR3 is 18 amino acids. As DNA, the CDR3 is TGCGCCAGCAGCCAAGAGGCGATTAGCGGGGGGCCCCTCAATGAGCAGTTCTTC. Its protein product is CASSQEAISGGPLNEQFF.

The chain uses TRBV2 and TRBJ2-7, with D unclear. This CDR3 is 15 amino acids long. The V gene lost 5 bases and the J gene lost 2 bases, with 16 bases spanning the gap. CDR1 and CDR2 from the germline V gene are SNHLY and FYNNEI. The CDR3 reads CASSRTVVGPYEQYF. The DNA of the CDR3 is TGTGCCAGCAGTAGGACGGTTGTGGGTCCCTACGAGCAGTACTTC.

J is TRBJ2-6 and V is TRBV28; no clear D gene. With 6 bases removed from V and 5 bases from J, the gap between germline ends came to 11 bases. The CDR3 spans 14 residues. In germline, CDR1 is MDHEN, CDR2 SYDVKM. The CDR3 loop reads CASSRSSWANVLTF. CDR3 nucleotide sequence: TGTGCCAGCAGCCGCTCGTCGTGGGCCAACGTCCTGACTTTC.

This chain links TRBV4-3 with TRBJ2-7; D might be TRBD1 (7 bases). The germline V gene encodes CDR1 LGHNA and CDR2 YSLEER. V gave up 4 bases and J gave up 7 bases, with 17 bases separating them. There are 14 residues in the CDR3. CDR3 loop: CASSRPSRGREQYF. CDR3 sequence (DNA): TGCGCCAGCAGCCGCCCCAGCAGGGGGAGGGAGCAGTACTTC.

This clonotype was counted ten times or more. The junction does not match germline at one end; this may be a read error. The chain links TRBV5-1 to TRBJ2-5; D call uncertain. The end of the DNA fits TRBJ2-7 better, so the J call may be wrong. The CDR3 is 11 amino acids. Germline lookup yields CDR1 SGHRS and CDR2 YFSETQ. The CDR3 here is CASSSGNEQYF. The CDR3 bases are TGTGCCAGCAGCTCCGGAAACGAGCAGTACTTC.